This T cell receptor beta chain was identified in a study of blood T cell repertoires in COVID-19. The wider study: Whether acute or convalescent, the COVID-19 samples came from the United States, Italy and Spain. Sources were T cells, B-cell-depleted T cells, or PBMCs; the material itself was cDNA or gDNA.

Germline V gene sequence: CDR1 MNHEY, CDR2 SVGEGT. After removal of 2 bases from V and 4 bases from J, the junction contained 10 bases not matched to a gene. This CDR3 has 16 residues. In the authors' methods: Amplifying reference gene primers gave estimates of nucleated cell counts. TCRdb's copy holds only in-frame clones and misses some; the assay was immunoSEQ multiplex PCR. The DNA was the basis for D and trimming; V, J and clone size are from that table. The top ten hold around a fifth of the sample, which has over 35,000 clones, 90% seen once. The specimen sequenced was peripheral blood. This clonotype originated in a man between 65 and 80 years old with active COVID-19. V and J are TRBV6-2 or TRBV6-3 and TRBJ2-5, with 7 bases identical to TRBD2. The CDR3 is CASSYKRGPSGETQYF. The CDR3 nucleotides are TGTGCCAGCAGTTACAAGCGGGGCCCCTCCGGAGAGACCCAGTACTTC.